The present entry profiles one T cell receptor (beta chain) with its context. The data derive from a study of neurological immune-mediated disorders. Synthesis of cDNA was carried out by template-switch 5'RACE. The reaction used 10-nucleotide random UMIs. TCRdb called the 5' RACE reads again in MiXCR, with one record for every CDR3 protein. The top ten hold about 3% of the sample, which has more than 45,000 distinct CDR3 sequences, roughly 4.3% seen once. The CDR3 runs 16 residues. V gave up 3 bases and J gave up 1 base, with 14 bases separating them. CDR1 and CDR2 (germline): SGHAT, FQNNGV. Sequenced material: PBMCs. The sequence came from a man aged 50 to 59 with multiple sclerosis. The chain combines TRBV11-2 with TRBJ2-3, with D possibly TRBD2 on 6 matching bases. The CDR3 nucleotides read TGTGCCAGCAGCTTCTCTTCGGGAGTAGGCACAGATACGCAGTATTTT. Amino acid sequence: CASSFSSGVGTDTQYF.